The 22 T cell receptor beta chains given below trace back to one sample, sequenced in a study of tumor-infiltrating lymphocytes in localized non-small cell lung cancer. Clones were read by immunoSEQ multiplex PCR, and TCRdb kept only the in-frame ones, dropping some. The repertoire holds about 15,000 clones, with approximately 68% as singletons. Sequences were obtained from lung tumor tissue. These receptors originate from a human donor with non-small cell lung cancer.

This sequence joins TRBV27 and TRBJ2-7, with 9 nucleotides matching TRBD2. The CDR3 sequence is 15 residues long. The J segment lost 5 bases and the V segment lost 3 bases, leaving 8 bases of the junction unmatched. Germline V gives CDR1 MNHEY, CDR2 SMNVEV (reference sequence). The CDR3 DNA reads TGTGCCAGCAGTTTTGTATCTAGCGGGAAGAACGAGCAGTACTTC. It translates to CASSFVSSGKNEQYF.

This clone was counted once. The chain uses TRBV15 and TRBJ1-2; D gene ambiguous. The CDR3 extends over 15 amino acids. Germline CDR1 and CDR2: LNHNV and YYDKDF (reference sequence). Trimming took 4 bases from V and 3 from J, leaving 15 bases between them. This CDR3 reads CATSTFGPSDYGYTF. CDR3 coding DNA: TGTGCCACCAGCACCTTCGGACCCTCCGACTATGGCTACACCTTC.

The rearrangement links TRBV7-6 to TRBJ1-1; 8 nucleotides align to TRBD1. This CDR3 contains 19 residues. Germline lookup yields CDR1 SGHVS and CDR2 FNYEAQ. The V and J ends lost 2 bases and 0 bases, in that order; junction bases with no gene match: 14. The CDR3 coding sequence is TGTGCCAGCAGCTTAAAGGGACAGGCCACAGGGGCTATGAACACTGAAGCTTTCTTT. It codes for CASSLKGQATGAMNTEAFF.

The chain carries TRBV2 and TRBJ1-5; 7 nucleotides line up with TRBD1. J gave up 5 bases and V 6 bases, and 7 bases lay outside the gene matches. There are 14 residues in the CDR3. Looked up from germline, CDR1 is SNHLY and CDR2 is FYNNEI. The CDR3 loop reads CASRPDREDQPQHF. In DNA form, the CDR3 reads TGTGCCAGCAGGCCCGACAGGGAAGATCAGCCCCAGCATTTT.

The chain joins TRBV19 to TRBJ1-2; the D is unclear. The CDR3 sequence is 13 residues long. Trimming removed 6 bases at V and 2 bases at J, with 10 bases between. Looked up from germline, CDR1 is LNHDA and CDR2 is SQIVND (reference sequence). The CDR3 reads CASSLDGNYGYTF. CDR3 sequence (DNA): TGTGCCAGTAGCTTGGACGGAAACTATGGCTACACCTTC.

V gene TRBV11-2 combines with J gene TRBJ2-1; D not certain. The CDR3 is made up of 11 amino acids. The germline CDR1 and CDR2 sequences are SGHAT and FQNNGV. Trimming cost V 3 bases and J 10 bases, with 7 bases left between them. In DNA form, the CDR3 reads TGTGCCAGCAGCTTCCGTTCCGAGCAGTTCTTC. Its translation: CASSFRSEQFF.

This sequence joins TRBV19 and TRBJ2-1; D may be TRBD2 (6 bases). Germline values: CDR1 LNHDA, CDR2 SQIVND (reference sequence). The V end lost 3 bases, the J end lost 10 bases, and 19 bases lay between the germline ends. The CDR3 runs 15 residues. The CDR3 loop is CASSIRDSGPKEQFF. In DNA form, the CDR3 reads TGTGCCAGTAGTATCAGGGACTCAGGTCCAAAAGAGCAGTTCTTC.

This sequence joins TRBV28 and TRBJ2-1, with 10 nucleotides matching TRBD2. In germline, CDR1 is MDHEN, CDR2 SYDVKM. The CDR3 spans 14 residues. V was clipped by 5 bases and J by 12 bases; unmatched bases: 10. CDR3 coding DNA: TGTGCCAGCAGTCCCGGACTAGCGGCACGGGGGCAGTTCTTC. Its protein product is CASSPGLAARGQFF.

This clone was recorded a few times. The CDR3 coding sequence is TGCGCCAGCAGCCAAGAGTTTTCTTTCCAGGCCGGCACAGATACGCAGTATTTT. Amino acid sequence: CASSQEFSFQAGTDTQYF. The chain links TRBV4-1 to TRBJ2-3; D remains unclear. Deletions cut 0 bases from V and 1 base from J, with 17 bases between. In germline, CDR1 is MGHRA, CDR2 YSYEKL. CDR3 length: 18 amino acids.

V and J are TRBV28 and TRBJ2-6; TRBD2 is a possible D gene (5 bases). CDR3 length equals 16 residues. Germline-derived CDR1 and CDR2 are MDHEN and SYDVKM. V lost 2 bases and J lost 0, with 8 bases in between. In DNA form, the CDR3 reads TGTGCCAGCAGTTTAGGACTCCCCTCTGGGGCCAACGTCCTGACTTTC. Protein sequence: CASSLGLPSGANVLTF. Supplemented by reference TRBV28 and TRBJ2-6, the full variable domain reads DVKVTQSSRYLVKRTGEKVFLECVQDMDHENMFWYRQDPGLGLRLIYFSYDVKMKEKGDIPEGYSVSREKKERFSLILESASTNQTSMYLCASSLGLPSGANVLTFGAGSRLTVL.

The V and J genes are TRBV5-1 and TRBJ2-1; 12 bases line up with TRBD2. V lost 4 bases, J lost 4 bases, and 6 bases stayed unmatched. The CDR3 contains 16 residues. Germline assignment: CDR1 SGHRS and CDR2 YFSETQ. The CDR3 coding sequence is TGCGCCAGCAGCGCCCCGGGACTAGCGGGTTACAATGAGCAGTTCTTC. Its protein product is CASSAPGLAGYNEQFF.

The chain recombines TRBV30 with TRBJ1-6, with unresolved D. CDR3 length: 12 residues. V was shortened by 1 base and J by 19 bases, with 17 bases between the two germline ends. Germline CDR1 GTSNPN, CDR2 SVGIG (reference sequence). The CDR3 sequence: CAWSGESAPLHF. The CDR3, as DNA: TGTGCCTGGAGTGGGGAATCGGCCCCCTTACACTTT.

The chain employs TRBV15 and TRBJ2-5; 10 bases are shared with TRBD2. The CDR3 has 16 residues. Looked up from germline, CDR1 is LNHNV and CDR2 is YYDKDF (reference sequence). The V and J ends lost 0 bases and 5 bases, in that order; junction bases with no gene match: 6. CDR3 DNA sequence: TGTGCCACCAGCAGAGATACACTAGCGGGGCGGGAGACCCAGTACTTC. Amino acids: CATSRDTLAGRETQYF.

The table lists this clone with a few counts. The gene calls are TRBV7-8 and TRBJ2-6, with a tentative D call TRBD1 (6 bases). The CDR3 covers 15 residues. Trimming stripped 5 bases from V and 3 bases from J, with 11 bases between. Germline assignment: CDR1 SGHVS and CDR2 FQNEAQ. In DNA, the CDR3 is TGTGCCAGCAGCGTCAGGGGATATGGGGCCAACGTCCTGACTTTC. The encoded protein is CASSVRGYGANVLTF.

This clone was observed a handful of times. The chain combines TRBV9 with TRBJ2-7, with 8 nucleotides matching TRBD1. V was pared by 0 bases and J by 0 bases, with 8 bases of the junction left unmatched. Germline CDR1 is SGDLS and CDR2 is YYNGEE. The CDR3 runs to 17 residues. CDR3 coding DNA: TGTGCCAGCAGCGTAGTAGTGTGGACAGGGCTCTCCTACGAGCAGTACTTC. Translating gives CASSVVVWTGLSYEQYF.

DNA of the CDR3: TGTGCCAGTAGCGTTAACGGGGGGCGAAACACTGAAGCTTTCTTT. Translation gives CASSVNGGRNTEAFF. V usage is TRBV19 and J usage is TRBJ1-1, with D perhaps TRBD1 (6 bases). Germline V gives CDR1 LNHDA, CDR2 SQIVND (reference sequence). Trimming left V 6 bases short and J 2 bases short, with 16 bases between. The CDR3 is 15 residues long. The entire variable domain, with the rest obtained from reference TRBV19 and TRBJ1-1, is as follows: DGGITQSPKYLFRKEGQNVTLSCEQNLNHDAMYWYRQDPGQGLRLIYYSQIVNDFQKGDIAEGYSVSREKKESFPLTVTSAQKNPTAFYLCASSVNGGRNTEAFFGQGTRLTVV.

V gene TRBV7-6 combines with J gene TRBJ2-7, with 8 nucleotides matching TRBD1. V shed 3 bases, J shed 5 bases, and the junction held 6 bases outside the gene matches. The V gene's germline CDR1 is SGHVS and CDR2 FNYEAQ. The CDR3 runs to 14 residues. The CDR3 nucleotides are TGTGCCAGCAGCTTTTGGCAGGGGGCTGACGAGCAGTACTTC. Translated: CASSFWQGADEQYF.

This rearrangement joins TRBV11-2 to TRBJ2-7; D gene uncertain. This CDR3 contains 13 residues. V was clipped by 1 base and J by 2 bases, with 6 bases between them. The germline CDR1 and CDR2 sequences are SGHAT and FQNNGV. In DNA form, the CDR3 reads TGTGCCAGCAGCTTAGTAGTAGCCTACGAGCAGTACTTC. It is translated as CASSLVVAYEQYF.

The chain has TRBV5-4 and TRBJ1-5; D is ambiguous. Between the trimmed V and J ends, which lost 4 bases and 4 bases, there was a span of 6 bases. The CDR3 runs 12 residues. Germline-derived CDR1 and CDR2 are SGHNT and YYREEE (reference sequence). The CDR3 region is CASSADNQPQHF. Written as DNA, the CDR3 is TGTGCCAGCAGCGCGGATAATCAGCCCCAGCATTTT.

The rearrangement uses TRBV19 and TRBJ1-1; D remains unclear. This CDR3 region has 14 residues. Germline CDR1 is LNHDA and CDR2 is SQIVND (reference sequence). Deletions cut 3 bases from V and 3 bases from J, with 11 bases between. The CDR3 coding sequence is TGTGCCAGTAGTATGTGGGTTGAGGACACTGAAGCTTTCTTT. Translated, it gives CASSMWVEDTEAFF.

The table lists this clone with a few counts. The chain joins TRBV11-2 to TRBJ1-1, with TRBD1 as a possible D gene (6 bases). The CDR3 sequence is 13 residues long. Germline assignment: CDR1 SGHAT and CDR2 FQNNGV. Trimming took 6 bases from V and 3 from J, leaving 11 bases between them. The CDR3 bases are TGTGCCAGCAGGAGCACAGGGTACACTGAAGCTTTCTTT. Protein sequence: CASRSTGYTEAFF.

V is TRBV18 and J is TRBJ2-1; a possible D gene is TRBD2 (6 bases). In germline, CDR1 is KGHSH, CDR2 LQKENI. V was shortened by 6 bases and J by 4 bases, with 25 bases between the two germline ends. The CDR3 loop spans 18 amino acids. The CDR3 nucleotides are TGTGCCAGCTCCCCCGACGCCGGGACTCTCTGGGGTTACAATGAGCAGTTCTTC. It encodes CASSPDAGTLWGYNEQFF.